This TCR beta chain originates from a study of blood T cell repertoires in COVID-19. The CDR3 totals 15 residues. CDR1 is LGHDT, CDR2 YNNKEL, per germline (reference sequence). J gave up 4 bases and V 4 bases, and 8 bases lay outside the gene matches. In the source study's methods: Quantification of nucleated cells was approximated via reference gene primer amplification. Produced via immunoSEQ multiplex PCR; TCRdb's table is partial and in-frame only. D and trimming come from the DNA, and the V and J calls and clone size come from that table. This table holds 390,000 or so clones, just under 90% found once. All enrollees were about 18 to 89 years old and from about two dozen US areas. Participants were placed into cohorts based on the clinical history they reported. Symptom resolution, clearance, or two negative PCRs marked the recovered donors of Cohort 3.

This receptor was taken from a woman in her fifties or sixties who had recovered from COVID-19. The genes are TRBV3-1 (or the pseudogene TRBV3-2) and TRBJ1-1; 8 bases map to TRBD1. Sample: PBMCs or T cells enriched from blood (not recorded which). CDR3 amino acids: CASSRTGGIGTEAFF. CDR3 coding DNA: TGTGCCAGCAGCCGTACAGGGGGAATTGGCACTGAAGCTTTCTTT.